The 20 T cell receptor beta chains given below trace back to one sample, sequenced in a study of blood T cell repertoires in COVID-19. Some clones are missing from TCRdb's copy, which holds only in-frame ones; the method was immunoSEQ multiplex PCR. The profile shows roughly 120,000 clones, approximately 85% of them singletons. The sequenced sample was peripheral blood. The receptors shown here come from a woman of 80 years or more with COVID-19, enrolled during active disease.

This rearrangement joins TRBV6-2 or TRBV6-3 to TRBJ2-7, with D perhaps matching TRBD1 (6 bases). V was clipped by 2 bases and J by 4 bases, with 18 bases between them. In germline, CDR1 is MNHEY, CDR2 SVGEGT. CDR3 length: 16 residues. CDR3 DNA sequence: TGTGCCAGCAGTTACCCTCCCGACAGGTTGGGTTACGAGCAGTACTTC. As protein: CASSYPPDRLGYEQYF.

This chain uses TRBV6-5 with TRBJ2-7, with D perhaps TRBD1 (5 bases). V lost 5 bases, J lost 0 bases, and 11 bases lay in between. Looked up from germline, CDR1 is MNHEY and CDR2 is SVGAGI. This CDR3 is built from 14 residues. CDR3 nucleotide sequence: TGTGCCAGCAGTACCACCAGGGACTCCTACGAGCAGTACTTC. The encoded protein is CASSTTRDSYEQYF.

This chain joins TRBV6-5 and TRBJ2-1, with 7 bases matching TRBD1. This CDR3 comprises 15 residues. With V trimmed by 5 bases and J by 3 bases, 7 bases remained unmatched. CDR1 is MNHEY and CDR2 is SVGAGI in the germline V gene. CDR3 sequence reads: CASSLRTGLYNEQFF. The CDR3 DNA reads as TGTGCCAGCAGTCTCCGGACAGGCCTCTACAATGAGCAGTTCTTC.

This chain uses TRBV6-5 with TRBJ1-2; D remains ambiguous. The V end lost 6 bases, the J end lost 8 bases, and 16 bases lay between the germline ends. The length of the CDR3 is 13 residues. Looked up from germline, CDR1 is MNHEY and CDR2 is SVGAGI. In nucleotides, the CDR3 is TGTGCCAGCAGGACGGACTTGAAGGCGGGCTACACCTTC. Encoded protein: CASRTDLKAGYTF.

The V and J genes are TRBV4-3 and TRBJ1-1, with no clear D. CDR3 length: 13 amino acids. Trimming removed 9 bases from V and 7 bases from J, with 18 bases in between. CDR1 is LGHNA, CDR2 YSLEER, per germline. The CDR3 DNA follows: TGCGCCAGTAAAAGAAGTTATTCGAGTGAAGCTTTCTTT. Translation: CASKRSYSSEAFF.

This chain uses TRBV6-2 or TRBV6-3 with TRBJ2-7; 10 bases are shared with TRBD2. The V segment lost 9 bases and the J segment 3 bases; nucleotides outside the gene matches: 11. Per germline, CDR1 MNHEY and CDR2 SVGEGT. This CDR3 has 15 residues. The chain's CDR3 is CASSLGLAGVYEQYF. Here the CDR3 DNA reads TGTGCCAGTAGCCTGGGGCTAGCGGGAGTCTACGAGCAGTACTTC.

The chain combines TRBV28 with TRBJ2-6; a weak D match, TRBD2 (6 bases). The length of the CDR3 is 18 residues. Germline V gives CDR1 MDHEN, CDR2 SYDVKM. Trimming took off 2 bases at V and 3 bases at J, with 17 bases between the two ends. The chain's CDR3 is CASSLTPWWRGGANVLTF. Here the CDR3 DNA reads TGTGCCAGCAGTTTAACCCCTTGGTGGAGGGGTGGGGCCAACGTCCTGACTTTC.

CDR3 sequence (DNA): TGTGCCAGTAGTAAAAGCGGGGGTTACAATGAGCAGTTCTTC. It codes for CASSKSGGYNEQFF. This chain joins TRBV19 and TRBJ2-1; 8 nucleotides align to TRBD2. V lost 4 bases and J lost 4; bases outside the gene matches: 3. Germline loops: CDR1 LNHDA, CDR2 SQIVND (reference sequence). CDR3 size: 14 residues.

This chain links TRBV5-5 with TRBJ1-1; D is possibly TRBD1 (5 bases). Germline V gene sequence: CDR1 SGHKS, CDR2 YYEKEE (reference sequence). The length of the CDR3 is 20 residues. Trimming cost V 4 bases and J 1 base, with 29 bases left between them. The CDR3 protein is CASSHPESGGALRRNTEAFF. The CDR3 nucleotides read TGTGCCAGCAGCCACCCGGAGTCTGGAGGGGCCCTACGGCGGAACACTGAAGCTTTCTTT.

This rearrangement joins TRBV6-2 or TRBV6-3 to TRBJ1-1; no definite D call. The CDR3 is 14 amino acids. Trimming took 0 bases from V and 5 from J, leaving 10 bases between them. Germline CDR1 reads MNHEY; CDR2 reads SVGEGT. For the CDR3, the DNA is TGTGCCAGCAGTTACTCAGCGACGGGGACTGAAGCTTTCTTT. Amino acids: CASSYSATGTEAFF.

This clone was detected once. The V and J genes are TRBV9 and TRBJ2-2; TRBD1 matches 10 bases. The germline V gene encodes CDR1 SGDLS and CDR2 YYNGEE. J gave up 0 bases and V 5 bases, and 4 bases lay outside the gene matches. This CDR3 comprises 16 residues. CDR3 nucleotides: TGTGCCAGCAGTAAAGGACAGGGGGCGAACACCGGGGAGCTGTTTTTT. It is translated as CASSKGQGANTGELFF. Combining the CDR3 with reference TRBV9 and TRBJ2-2 gives the whole variable domain DSGVTQTPKHLITATGQRVTLRCSPRSGDLSVYWYQQSLDQGLQFLIQYYNGEERAKGNILERFSAQQFPDLHSELNLSSLELGDSALYFCASSKGQGANTGELFFGEGSRLTVL.

The chain uses TRBV24-1 and TRBJ2-2; 7 nucleotides align to TRBD1. In germline, CDR1 is KGHDR, CDR2 SFDVKD. This CDR3 comprises 15 residues. After removal of 5 bases from V and 3 bases from J, the junction contained 5 bases not matched to a gene. CDR3 region: CATSGATGYTGELFF. The CDR3 nucleotides are TGTGCCACCAGTGGAGCGACAGGGTACACCGGGGAGCTGTTTTTT.

This chain joins TRBV7-6 and TRBJ2-2; a possible D gene is TRBD2 (5 bases). The germline gives CDR1 SGHVS, CDR2 FNYEAQ. V lost 0 bases, J lost 2 bases, and 13 bases lay in between. This CDR3 region has 17 residues. CDR3 protein: CASSLAGQRLNTGELFF. The CDR3 DNA follows: TGTGCCAGCAGCTTAGCAGGGCAGCGGCTAAACACCGGGGAGCTGTTTTTT.

This chain uses TRBV7-6 with TRBJ2-3; the D gene is possibly TRBD2 (5 bases). The CDR3 extends over 13 amino acids. Looked up from germline, CDR1 is SGHVS and CDR2 is FNYEAQ. Deletions cut 5 bases from V and 2 bases from J, with 8 bases between. CDR3 residues: CASSARDTDTQYF. CDR3 DNA sequence: TGTGCCAGCAGCGCCCGGGACACAGATACGCAGTATTTT.

This clone has more than one count but fewer than ten. The chain employs TRBV6-6 and TRBJ1-1; TRBD1 agrees at 7 bases. The CDR3 sequence is 17 residues long. The germline V gene has CDR1 MNHNY and CDR2 SVGAGI (reference sequence). Trimming took 5 bases from V and 0 from J; bases not matched to a gene: 12. The CDR3 here is CASSPGLGQDMNTEAFF. The CDR3 DNA follows: TGTGCCAGCAGTCCCGGCCTAGGACAGGACATGAACACTGAAGCTTTCTTT.

V usage is TRBV11-2 and J usage is TRBJ2-2; D remains unclear. The CDR3 totals 13 residues. Germline lookup yields CDR1 SGHAT and CDR2 FQNNGV. Trimming removed 4 bases from V and 1 base from J, with 4 bases in between. The CDR3 loop reads CASSYRNTGELFF. CDR3 DNA: TGTGCCAGCAGCTACAGGAACACCGGGGAGCTGTTTTTT.

The rearrangement joins TRBV5-1 to TRBJ2-3, with D possibly being TRBD1 (6 bases). The CDR3 totals 21 residues. The germline CDR1 and CDR2 sequences are SGHRS and YFSETQ. Between the trimmed V and J ends, which lost 3 bases and 1 base, there was a span of 30 bases. The CDR3 region has the DNA TGCGCCAGCAGCTCATGGCCTGGAACGAGGACTGACAGGACCGGCACAGATACGCAGTATTTT. It yields the protein CASSSWPGTRTDRTGTDTQYF. The full variable domain, completed using reference TRBV5-1 and TRBJ2-3, is KAGVTQTPRYLIKTRGQQVTLSCSPISGHRSVSWYQQTPGQGLQFLFEYFSETQRNKGNFPGRFSGRQFSNSRSEMNVSTLELGDSALYLCASSSWPGTRTDRTGTDTQYFGPGTRLTVL.

V usage is TRBV6-5 and J usage is TRBJ1-2; TRBD1 aligns across 9 bases. CDR3 length equals 15 residues. The germline V gene has CDR1 MNHEY and CDR2 SVGAGI. V shed 5 bases, J shed 4 bases, and the junction held 8 bases outside the gene matches. CDR3 DNA: TGTGCCAGCAGTCCCACAGGGGGCGCGAGCTATGGCTACACCTTC. As protein: CASSPTGGASYGYTF.

This clone was recorded a few times. The chain links TRBV7-3 to TRBJ2-3; weak D call: TRBD1 (6 bases). The germline V and J ends were trimmed by 6 bases and 2 bases, with 12 bases remaining between them. Germline CDR1 SGHTA, CDR2 FQGTGA. CDR3 size: 14 residues. This CDR3 is CASSYRDPTDTQYF. DNA of the CDR3: TGTGCCAGCAGTTACAGGGACCCCACAGATACGCAGTATTTT.

The chain carries TRBV11-2 and TRBJ2-5, with D possibly TRBD1 on 7 matching bases. V gave up 3 bases and J gave up 5 bases, with 10 bases separating them. Germline-derived CDR1 and CDR2 are SGHAT and FQNNGV. CDR3 length: 13 amino acids. CDR3 DNA: TGTGCCAGCAGCTTTTCAGGGGGGGAGACCCAGTACTTC. It specifies CASSFSGGETQYF.